One sample yielded the 24 T cell receptor beta chains listed below, sequenced in a study of shared clonotypes between healthy human individuals (TCRdb year 2020). Receptor libraries were prepared by the immunoSEQ multiplex PCR assay. TCRdb stores this immuneACCESS table with in-frame sequences only. Part of the clones is absent; in the studies checked, under half of the shortfall reflects unresolved V genes, and no reason is known for the rest. The sample table holds some 2,000,000 clones, of which over 85% were seen once. Of the sample, about 0.13% falls within the top ten clones. Sequences were obtained from naive CD4+ T cells sorted from blood. What this sample's cell subset or site label stands for: CD45RA+ positively selected. These TCRs come from a man aged 18 to 30 in good health.

The V call is TRBV7-9, the J call TRBJ1-5; D gene unclear. The V gene's germline CDR1 is SEHNR and CDR2 FQNEAQ (reference sequence). V was shortened by 1 base and J by 3 bases, with 16 bases between the two germline ends. This CDR3 is built from 17 residues. Written as DNA, the CDR3 is TGTGCCAGCAGCTTAGTTGGGTCAGGTGGAGTCAATCAGCCCCAGCATTTT. It yields the protein CASSLVGSGGVNQPQHF.

CDR3 nucleotides: TGCGCCAGCAGTGAGGGCTTATATGGCTACACCTTC. It encodes CASSEGLYGYTF. The chain employs TRBV10-2 and TRBJ1-2, with D unclear. This CDR3 comprises 12 residues. CDR1 is WSHSY and CDR2 is SAAADI in the germline V gene. Trimming shortened V by 2 bases and J by 5 bases, and 6 bases separated the two germline ends.

The chain combines TRBV18 with TRBJ2-7; the match to TRBD2 covers 10 bases. V shed 2 bases, J shed 0 bases, and the junction held 13 bases outside the gene matches. CDR3 length: 19 residues. CDR1 is KGHSH, CDR2 LQKENI, per germline. CDR3 coding DNA: TGTGCCAGCTCACCATTCACCGAACTAGCGGGGCCAAGCTCCTACGAGCAGTACTTC. Its translation: CASSPFTELAGPSSYEQYF.

About this clone: The same CDR3 arises from other DNA sequences in this sample as well. The rearrangement joins TRBV29-1 to TRBJ1-1; D unclear. The V gene's germline CDR1 is SQVTM and CDR2 ANQGSEA. The CDR3 totals 12 residues. V lost 3 bases, J lost 2 bases, and 7 bases lay in between. The CDR3 region is CSVDKGNTEAFF. CDR3 coding DNA: TGCAGCGTTGATAAGGGAAACACTGAAGCTTTCTTT.

The J gene is TRBJ1-4, the V gene TRBV7-9; no definite D call. In germline, CDR1 is SEHNR, CDR2 FQNEAQ (reference sequence). The ends were cut back, 3 bases at V and 8 bases at J, with 10 bases in the middle. The CDR3 totals 13 residues. The CDR3 reads CASSFPGNEKLFF. The CDR3 DNA is TGTGCCAGCAGCTTCCCTGGGAACGAAAAACTGTTTTTT. The entire variable domain, with the rest obtained from reference TRBV7-9 and TRBJ1-4, is as follows: DTGVSQNPRHKITKRGQNVTFRCDPISEHNRLYWYRQTLGQGPEFLTYFQNEAQLEKSRLLSDRFSAERPKGSFSTLEIQRTEQGDSAMYLCASSFPGNEKLFFGSGTQLSVL.

The V call is TRBV19, the J call TRBJ1-6; a weak D match, TRBD1 (6 bases). Germline CDR1 LNHDA, CDR2 SQIVND (reference sequence). Trimming removed 4 bases at V and 10 bases at J, with 17 bases between. This CDR3 is built from 15 residues. Here the CDR3 DNA reads TGTGCCAGTAGTACGTTAGGCAGGGGAAGCTCACCCCTCCACTTT. This encodes CASSTLGRGSSPLHF.

The chain carries TRBV18 and TRBJ2-7; the D gene is possibly TRBD2 (6 bases). Germline CDR1 reads KGHSH; CDR2 reads LQKENI. The ends were cut back, 8 bases at V and 2 bases at J, with 22 bases in the middle. There are 16 residues in the CDR3. CDR3 sequence (DNA): TGTGCCAGCGCCGACCTTGTATCGGGGGTAACCTACGAGCAGTACTTC. Protein: CASADLVSGVTYEQYF.

With regard to this clone: Other DNA sequences of this sample code for an identical CDR3. The CDR3 is CASSLTYTDTQYF. The CDR3 DNA sequence: TGTGCCAGCAGCCTTACCTACACAGATACGCAGTATTTT. The chain is built from TRBV7-2 and TRBJ2-3; D unresolved. The CDR3 is made up of 13 amino acids. Trimming removed 5 bases at V and 2 bases at J, with 8 bases between. Germline lookup yields CDR1 SGHTA and CDR2 FQGNSA.

The rearrangement uses TRBV5-4 and TRBJ1-6; a possible D gene is TRBD1 (5 bases). The CDR3 covers 16 residues. Per germline, CDR1 SGHNT and CDR2 YYREEE (reference sequence). The V and J ends lost 0 bases and 7 bases respectively, with 14 bases between them. The DNA for the CDR3 is TGTGCCAGCAGCTTGGCCTTACGGGGGAAAAATTCACCCCTCCACTTT. Encoded protein: CASSLALRGKNSPLHF.

As for this clone: Other DNA sequences of this sample code for an identical CDR3. The chain combines TRBV7-9 with TRBJ1-6; D unclear. CDR3 length: 14 residues. Germline V CDR1 and CDR2: SEHNR, FQNEAQ (reference sequence). V lost 1 base and J lost 7, with 8 bases in between. The CDR3 DNA follows: TGTGCCAGCAGCTTAGTGGATGAGAATTCACCCCTCCACTTT. This translates into CASSLVDENSPLHF.

The chain employs TRBV30 and TRBJ1-1; D not resolved. This CDR3 has 11 amino acids. Trimming shortened V by 7 bases and J by 8 bases, and 14 bases separated the two germline ends. Germline values: CDR1 GTSNPN, CDR2 SVGIG (reference sequence). For the CDR3, the DNA is TGTGCCTTCATATCCGGACCCGAAGCTTTCTTT. It encodes CAFISGPEAFF.

This chain uses TRBV7-8 with TRBJ2-3; no clear D gene. Germline loops: CDR1 SGHVS, CDR2 FQNEAQ. The ends were cut back, 7 bases at V and 0 bases at J, with 11 bases in the middle. The CDR3 has 14 residues. This CDR3 reads CASTLEPSTDTQYF. Written as DNA, the CDR3 is TGTGCCAGCACCCTAGAACCTAGCACAGATACGCAGTATTTT.

For this clone: Other DNA sequences from this sample encode an identical CDR3 as well. J is TRBJ2-5 and V is TRBV7-2; 7 nucleotides match TRBD2. The junction had 3 bases not matched to a gene; V was cut back by 1 base and J by 4 bases. Germline-derived CDR1 and CDR2 are SGHTA and FQGNSA. CDR3 length: 14 amino acids. CDR3 DNA: TGTGCCAGCAGCTTAGGGGGCGGGAGAGAGACCCAGTACTTC. Amino acids: CASSLGGGRETQYF.

The V call is TRBV6-6, the J call TRBJ2-7, with D tentatively TRBD2 (5 bases). The CDR3 totals 16 residues. Germline loops: CDR1 MNHNY, CDR2 SVGAGI (reference sequence). Trimming removed 6 bases at V and 0 bases at J, with 18 bases between. The DNA of the CDR3 is TGTGCCAGCAGGGTCCCAGCGGAGAGGAGCTCCTACGAGCAGTACTTC. Translating it yields CASRVPAERSSYEQYF.

The chain carries TRBV6-1 and TRBJ2-3; D perhaps matches TRBD2 (5 bases). Germline CDR1 is MNHNS and CDR2 is SASEGT. The CDR3 spans 15 residues. Trimming cost V 4 bases and J 2 bases, with 13 bases left between them. Here the CDR3 reads CASSAGRTYTDTQYF. CDR3 nucleotides: TGTGCCAGCAGTGCTGGCAGGACTTACACAGATACGCAGTATTTT.

This chain links TRBV10-3 with TRBJ2-1, with 15 bases that match TRBD2. The CDR3 has 15 residues. Germline CDR1 is ENHRY and CDR2 is SYGVKD. Trimming cost V 4 bases and J 9 bases; bases outside gene matches: 4. CDR3 nucleotides: TGTGCCATCAGTGGAGGGGGACTAGCGGGAGGTGAGCAGTTCTTC. This gives the protein CAISGGGLAGGEQFF.

The chain carries TRBV7-2 and TRBJ2-3; D possibly corresponds to TRBD2 (5 bases). The germline gives CDR1 SGHTA, CDR2 FQGNSA. CDR3 size: 16 residues. The V end was cut by 5 bases, the J end by 0 bases, with 15 bases between. CDR3 in DNA: TGTGCCAGCAGCCCCCGGGTAGCGTTTAGCACAGATACGCAGTATTTT. Its translation: CASSPRVAFSTDTQYF.

V usage is TRBV19 and J usage is TRBJ1-4, with D tentatively TRBD1 (6 bases). The CDR3 is 15 residues long. The germline V gene encodes CDR1 LNHDA and CDR2 SQIVND (reference sequence). V lost 3 bases and J 4 bases, leaving 12 bases between the germline ends. The CDR3 DNA follows: TGTGCCAGTAGTATGAACAGGGCTATTAATGAAAAACTGTTTTTT. Its translation is CASSMNRAINEKLFF.

Written as DNA, the CDR3 is TGTGCCAGCAGCCTCATCCGGACCGGGACAGGGATGACAGATACGCAGTATTTT. This translates into CASSLIRTGTGMTDTQYF. The V and J genes are TRBV7-3 and TRBJ2-3, with 9 bases that match TRBD1. The ends lost 5 bases at V and 3 bases at J; junction bases unmatched: 15. Germline assignment: CDR1 SGHTA and CDR2 FQGTGA. The CDR3 runs to 18 residues.

The rearrangement links TRBV10-3 to TRBJ2-4, with D perhaps matching TRBD2 (6 bases). Trimming removed 8 bases from V and 2 bases from J, with 13 bases in between. Germline V gives CDR1 ENHRY, CDR2 SYGVKD. The CDR3 totals 14 residues. The DNA for the CDR3 is TGTGCCATCTGGGGAGGACTAACCAAAAACATTCAGTACTTC. Its translation: CAIWGGLTKNIQYF.

The chain carries TRBV30 and TRBJ1-1; D gene uncertain. V was trimmed by 1 base and J by 6 bases, leaving 9 bases between them. The CDR3 is made up of 12 amino acids. From germline, CDR1 is GTSNPN and CDR2 SVGIG (reference sequence). The CDR3 sequence is CAWSESRSEAFF. Here the CDR3 DNA reads TGTGCCTGGAGTGAGAGTCGATCTGAAGCTTTCTTT. The full variable domain, completed using reference TRBV30 and TRBJ1-1, is SQTIHQWPATLVQPVGSPLSLECTVEGTSNPNLYWYRQAAGRGLQLLFYSVGIGQISSEVPQNLSASRPQDRQFILSSKKLLLSDSGFYLCAWSESRSEAFFGQGTRLTVV.

This chain connects TRBV5-6 to TRBJ2-1; 8 positions match TRBD2. Germline trimming cut 3 bases from V and 4 bases from J; bases unmatched to any gene: 6. Germline V lookup: CDR1 SGHDT, CDR2 YYEEEE. This CDR3 contains 15 residues. The CDR3 spells CASSSGSGVYNEQFF. DNA for the CDR3: TGTGCCAGCAGCTCTGGTAGCGGGGTATACAATGAGCAGTTCTTC.

A remark on this clone: The sample holds other DNA sequences that translate to the same CDR3. The gene calls are TRBV5-4 and TRBJ1-2, with D hard to call. Germline V gene lookup returns CDR1 SGHNT and CDR2 YYREEE (reference sequence). CDR3 length: 11 residues. The V end was cut by 2 bases, the J end by 5 bases, with 4 bases between. The CDR3 loop is CASSLGYGYTF. CDR3 DNA sequence: TGTGCCAGCAGCTTAGGGTATGGCTACACCTTC.

The sample holds a few counts of this clone. This chain uses TRBV5-5 with TRBJ1-6; 9 nucleotides agree with TRBD1. The CDR3 totals 14 residues. J was trimmed by 8 bases and V by 4 bases; bases with no gene match: 4. Germline assignment: CDR1 SGHKS and CDR2 YYEKEE (reference sequence). CDR3 nucleotides: TGTGCCAGCAGCAAGGGACAGGGATATTCACCCCTCCACTTT. Its translation is CASSKGQGYSPLHF.